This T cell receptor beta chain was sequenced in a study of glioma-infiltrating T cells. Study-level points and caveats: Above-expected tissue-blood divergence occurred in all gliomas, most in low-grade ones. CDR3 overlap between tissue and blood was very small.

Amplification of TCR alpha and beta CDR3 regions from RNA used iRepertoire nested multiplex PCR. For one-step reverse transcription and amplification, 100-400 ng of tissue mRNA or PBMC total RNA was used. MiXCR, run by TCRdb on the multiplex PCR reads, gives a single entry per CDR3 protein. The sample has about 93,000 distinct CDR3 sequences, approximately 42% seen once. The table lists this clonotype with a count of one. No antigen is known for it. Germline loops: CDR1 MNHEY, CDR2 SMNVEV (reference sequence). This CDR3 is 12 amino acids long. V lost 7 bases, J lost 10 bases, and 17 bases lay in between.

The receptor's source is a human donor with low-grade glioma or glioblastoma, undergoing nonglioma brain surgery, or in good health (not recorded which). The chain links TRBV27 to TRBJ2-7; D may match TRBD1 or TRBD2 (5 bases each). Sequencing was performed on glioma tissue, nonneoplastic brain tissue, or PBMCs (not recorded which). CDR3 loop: CASKPPRGEQYF. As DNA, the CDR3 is TGTGCCAGCAAACCCCCGAGGGGCGAACAGTACTTC.